The rows below give T cell receptor beta chains drawn from one sample of a study of radiotherapy plus CTLA-4 blockade in lung cancer. Repertoires were generated with immunoSEQ multiplex PCR, while TCRdb's copy carries only in-frame clones and drops some. The sample has tens of thousands of clones; roughly four fifths are singletons. The material sequenced was peripheral blood, taken from a patient treated with radiotherapy plus ipilimumab. The receptors originated from a human donor with non-small cell lung cancer whose response to radiotherapy plus ipilimumab could not be evaluated. Both conserved end residues are part of each CDR3.

>TRBV19|TRBJ1-4
CASSPTGKANEKLFF
>TRBV9|TRBJ2-1
CASNLVGSTHNEQFF
>TRBV6-6|TRBJ2-5
CASSRWGGRETQYF
>TRBV7-8|TRBJ2-5
CASSLGGGGERDF
>TRBV5-1|TRBJ1-1
CASSLDSGMNTEAFF
>TRBV19|TRBJ1-5
CASSIGTVNQPQHF
>TRBV4-1|TRBJ1-4
CASSQLTGYQGLFF
>TRBV9|TRBJ2-3
CASSATTGGNTDTQYF
>TRBV28|TRBJ1-1
CASRQGGSPEAFF
>TRBV2|TRBJ2-3
CARKELTDTQYF
>TRBV6-5|TRBJ1-5
CASSLSSGGGLPQHF
>TRBV4-3|TRBJ2-2
CASSLAVAGPGAGELFF
>TRBV5-6|TRBJ2-7
CASNLKPGLAYEQYF
>TRBV5-1|TRBJ2-7
CASSTGQGVEQYF
>TRBV6-6|TRBJ2-5
CASSYVAGGRETQYF
>TRBV6-5|TRBJ1-1
CASSYWTGSEAFF
>TRBV7-9|TRBJ1-5
CASSPQGDQPQHF
>TRBV9|TRBJ1-2
CASSVGRGLDYGYTF
>TRBV6-6|TRBJ1-4
CASRNGGATNEKLFF
>TRBV5-4|TRBJ2-3
CASSFRGSTDTQYF
>TRBV7-3|TRBJ1-4
CASSPILTGKGPNEKLFF
>TRBV4-1|TRBJ2-2
CASSQDPLTGELFF
>TRBV27|TRBJ2-1
CASSTLAGGAGSYNEQFF
>TRBV29-1|TRBJ1-1
CSVDGGGTEAFF
>TRBV29-1|TRBJ2-1
CSTRGGGGINEQFF
>TRBV9|TRBJ2-1
CASSSPLDSLGYNEQFF
>TRBV18|TRBJ2-7
CASQNVGGGEGYEQYF
>TRBV18|TRBJ2-7
CASSPRVDRGLEQYF
>TRBV9|TRBJ2-2
CASSVRGLAGSGELFF
>TRBV6-6|TRBJ2-5
CASRGSGQETQYF
>TRBV5-1|TRBJ2-7
CASSLIVDSYEQYF
>TRBV29-1|TRBJ2-7
CSVSKGYDEQYF
>TRBV5-4|TRBJ2-7
CASSPPGQVYEQYF